The T cell receptor (beta chain) under discussion was sequenced for a study of blood T cell repertoires in COVID-19 (dated by TCRdb to 2019 to 2021). Study-level background: Collaborator samples came from the United States, Italy and Spain and covered acute and convalescent phases of COVID-19. The prospective study material was composed of cDNA or gDNA derived from T cells, B-cell-depleted T cells, or PBMCs. The dataset comprised deeply sampled blood TCRbeta repertoires from subjects exposed to, actively infected with, or recovered from COVID-19. The repertoires were released in a freely available public database meant as a resource for research on the immune response to SARS-CoV-2. Samples came from the ongoing ImmuneRACE study (first 160 participants) plus 1,254 subjects from 6 global collaborators. The sample metadata nearly always contained a de-identified subject ID, COVID-19 status, age in years and sex. Where HLA class I and class II types were available, the types were taken from metadata supplied by the sample provider, not from assay-based typing.

TCRbeta CDR3 regions were amplified from genomic DNA using the immunoSEQ Assay, a bias-controlled multiplex PCR. The authors' analysis ran thus. Nucleated cell counts per sample were estimated from amplification of reference gene primers within the assay. Sequence reads were collapsed and filtered to measure the absolute abundance of every unique TCRbeta CDR3 rearrangement. For each sample, productive Simpson clonality was calculated as the square root of Simpson's diversity index across productive rearrangements. Sourced from immuneACCESS, this table was stored by TCRdb with only in-frame sequences that have V and J called. A share of the clones is absent; for the studies checked, an unresolved V gene accounts for under half, and the remainder has no known explanation. V, J and clone size derive from that table, while D and trimming were established from the DNA sequence. In all, the sample holds more than 70,000 clones, and approximately 89% of those were seen once. Of the sample, about 5% falls within the top ten clones.

Of note for this clone: It lacks a known antigen. The sample holds no much larger clone one base away, and base qualities are not on file.

General findings and caveats noted by the study authors: The amount of clinical and demographic metadata varied by source and participant and was provided uncurated.

Collaborating institutions collected whole blood in K2EDTA tubes following their own protocols. For TCRbeta analysis, collaborators shipped samples as frozen whole blood, isolated PBMCs, or DNA extracted from either of those sample types. The junction shows trimming of 2 bases on V and 1 base on J, and the gene matches do not reach 7 bases of it. Taken from the germline V gene, the CDR1 and CDR2 loops are SGDLS and YYNGEE. From its cysteine to its phenylalanine, the CDR3 spans 17 amino acids. The read is trimmed to its CDR3 DNA, 51 bases read in frame from base 1. The chain joins TRBV9 to TRBJ2-2; 8 central bases correspond to TRBD2. The sequencing sample was made of peripheral blood. The sequence derives from a man between 50 and 59 years old with active or convalescent COVID-19. The DNA sequence is as follows: TGTGCCAGCAGCGTTTCCAGCGGGGGAGGGAACACCGGGGAGCTGTTTTTT. It translates as CASSVSSGGGNTGELFF.